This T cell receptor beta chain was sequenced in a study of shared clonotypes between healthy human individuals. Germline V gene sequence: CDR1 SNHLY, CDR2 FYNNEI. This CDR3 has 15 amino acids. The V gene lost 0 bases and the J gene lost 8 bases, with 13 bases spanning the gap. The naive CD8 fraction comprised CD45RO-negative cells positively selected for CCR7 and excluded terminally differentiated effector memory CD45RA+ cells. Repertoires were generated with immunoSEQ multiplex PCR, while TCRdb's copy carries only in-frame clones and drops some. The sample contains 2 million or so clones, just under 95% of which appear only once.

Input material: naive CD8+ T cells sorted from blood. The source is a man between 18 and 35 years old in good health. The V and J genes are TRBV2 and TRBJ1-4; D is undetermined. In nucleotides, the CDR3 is TGTGCCAGCAGTGAAGCCCCTCACAAGGAGGAAAAACTGTTTTTT. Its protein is CASSEAPHKEEKLFF.